This passage covers 14 T cell receptor beta chains from one sample sequenced in a study of tumor-infiltrating lymphocytes in primary liver carcinoma. Reverse transcription of approximately 500 ng total RNA with a constant-region primer produced TCR beta cDNA. Libraries of TCR beta came from three nested multiplex PCR rounds with slightly modified ARM-PCR. The first two PCR rounds used TRBV1-TRBV30 forward primers with a C-beta reverse primer, around 10 cycles each. TCRdb used MiXCR to reprocess the multiplex PCR reads, holding one entry per CDR3 protein. The sample contains 30,000 to 40,000 distinct CDR3 sequences, 70% to 85% of which appear only once. Unsorted bulk tissue of about 20-32 mg yielded co-extracted RNA and DNA. The sequenced sample was liver tumor tissue from sampling region 4. Subset here: tumor region T4, right-lateral pole. These receptors all come from a man in his forties with primary liver carcinoma and hepatitis B virus infection.

This clonotype was seen once. A junction boundary mismatches the germline segment, possibly from a read error. CDR3 loop: CASSLARMSSYGQYF. Here the CDR3 DNA reads TGCGCCAGCAGCTTGGCTCGGATGAGCTCCTACGGGCAGTACTTC. The gene calls are TRBV5-1 and TRBJ2-7; D ambiguous. CDR1 is SGHRS and CDR2 is YFSETQ in the germline V gene. The CDR3 extends over 15 amino acids.

This clonotype was detected only a few times. The junction departs from the called germline gene at one end, perhaps through a read error. The chain uses TRBV6-1 and TRBJ1-1; 8 bases are shared with TRBD1. Germline CDR1 MNHNS, CDR2 SASEGT. The CDR3 is made up of 17 amino acids. CDR3: CASREGEGQGANIEAFF. In DNA, the CDR3 is TGTGCCAGCAGGGAAGGTGAAGGGCAGGGGGCTAACATTGAAGCTTTCTTT.

In regard to this clonotype: One end of the junction fails to match germline, which may point to a read error. The chain carries TRBV4-1 and TRBJ2-1; 8 nucleotides line up with TRBD2. CDR3 length equals 18 residues. The germline V gene encodes CDR1 MGHRA and CDR2 YSYEKL. DNA of the CDR3: TGCACCAGCAGCCAAGTGGATCTCGGGCTAGCGGGCTACGATGAGCAATTCTTC. Encoded protein: CTSSQVDLGLAGYDEQFF.

This clonotype was seen more than once but under ten times. A read error may produce the germline difference seen at one junction end. The chain combines TRBV29-1 with TRBJ2-7, with 7 positions matching TRBD2. The CDR3 consists of 13 residues. Germline assignment: CDR1 SQVTM and CDR2 ANQGSEA. The CDR3 nucleotides are TGCATCGTAACCGGGACGGGGAGGGGAGAGCAGTGCTTC. Translating it yields CIVTGTGRGEQCF.

Note on this clonotype: The conserved phenylalanine or tryptophan is not found at the CDR3 terminus, so this likely reflects a read error. It is unclear where the CDR3 begins or ends on the DNA, so no DNA is shown, and the CDR3 is as TCRdb lists it. This chain joins TRBV11-1 and TRBJ2-4; the table's D call, TRBD2, was not checked against the DNA. The CDR3 sequence runs 17 residues, both termini included. Germline V CDR1 and CDR2: SGHAT, FQDESV (reference sequence). CDR3 in amino acids: CASNSPGTSGTKNIQNL.

This rearrangement joins TRBV6-1 to TRBJ1-6; D is ambiguous. The V gene's germline CDR1 is MNHNS and CDR2 SASEGT. CDR3 length: 13 amino acids. V lost 10 bases to trimming and J lost 7 bases, with 14 bases between them. CDR3 in DNA: TGTGCCAACAGCGTAGAGAGGAATTCACCCCTCCACTTT. Amino acid sequence: CANSVERNSPLHF.

In its sample, this clonotype is medium-sized. The chain has TRBV5-6 and TRBJ1-6; D unresolved. Germline V gene data show CDR1 as SGHDT and CDR2 as YYEEEE. V was cut by 4 bases and J by 7 bases, with 15 bases left in between. The CDR3 is made up of 15 amino acids. The CDR3 DNA follows: TGTGCCAGCAGCCCAAGGACTCCAGTGAATTCACCCCTCCACTTT. Encoded protein: CASSPRTPVNSPLHF. Drawing the rest from reference TRBV5-6 and TRBJ1-6, the complete variable domain is DAGVTQSPTHLIKTRGQQVTLRCSPKSGHDTVSWYQQALGQGPQFIFQYYEEEERQRGNFPDRFSGHQFPNYSSELNVNALLLGDSALYLCASSPRTPVNSPLHFGNGTRLTVT.

With respect to this clonotype: Relative to the germline gene, one junction end is altered; a read error may explain this. J is TRBJ2-3 and V is TRBV11-2, with a tentative D call TRBD1 (5 bases). CDR3 length equals 14 residues. From germline, CDR1 is SGHAT and CDR2 FQNNGV. The CDR3 is CASSPTGRADMQYF. The CDR3 DNA reads TGTGCCAGTAGCCCCACGGGCAGGGCAGATATGCAGTATTTT.

This clonotype was counted a single time. An end of the junction does not agree with germline; a read error may underlie this. The V and J genes are TRBV6-6 and TRBJ1-1; maybe TRBD1 (6 bases). CDR3 length: 13 residues. Germline values: CDR1 MNHNY, CDR2 SVGAGI (reference sequence). The CDR3 loop is CPSSTGRITEAFF. The CDR3 DNA reads TGTCCCAGCAGCACAGGGAGGATTACTGAAGCTTTCTTT.

As concerns this clonotype: One junction end does not reproduce the germline sequence, and a read error may be involved. The genes are TRBV4-2 and TRBJ2-1; D is undetermined. Germline V gene lookup returns CDR1 LGHNA and CDR2 YNFKEQ. The CDR3 is 15 residues long. The CDR3 DNA reads TGTGCAAGCAGCCAGACCTCGGACGGCTGCTATGAGCAGTTCTTC. Its protein is CASSQTSDGCYEQFF.

This rearrangement joins TRBV11-3 to TRBJ2-1, with D unclear. Germline-derived CDR1 and CDR2 are SGHNT and YENEEA. The CDR3 is 14 amino acids. The chain's CDR3 is CSSSLWVSNNEQFF. CDR3 nucleotides: TGTAGCAGCAGCTTATGGGTCAGCAACAATGAGCAGTTCTTC.

The CDR3 DNA sequence: TGTGCCAACTCGCGGGGCACCACAATAAATCAGCCCCAGCATTTT. Protein sequence: CANSRGTTINQPQHF. This chain uses TRBV12-3 or TRBV12-4 with TRBJ1-5; tentatively, D is TRBD1 (5 bases). This CDR3 has 15 residues. Trimming removed 10 bases at V and 4 bases at J, with 20 bases between.

Notes on this clonotype: An end of the junction does not agree with germline; a read error may underlie this. The rearrangement links TRBV28 to TRBJ2-2, with TRBD1 as a possible D gene (5 bases). The CDR3 consists of 15 residues. The V gene's germline CDR1 is MDHEN and CDR2 SYDVKM. Here the CDR3 reads CASSFNRPNNGELFF. In DNA, the CDR3 is TGTGCTAGCAGTTTCAACAGGCCGAACAACGGCGAGCTGTTTTTT.

Note on this clonotype: At one of its ends the junction is not consistent with the germline gene, which may arise from a read error. This chain links TRBV5-5 with TRBJ2-1; D uncertain. The length of the CDR3 is 15 residues. CDR1 is SGHKS and CDR2 is YYEKEE in the germline V gene (reference sequence). CDR3 loop: CANNLGLGTVNEQLF. The CDR3 DNA sequence: TGTGCCAACAACTTGGGTCTAGGTACGGTCAATGAGCAGCTCTTC.